A single sample gave rise to the 27 T cell receptor beta chains below, sequenced in a study of CXCR3-negative and CXCR3-positive naive CD8 T cells. The study made its TRB cDNA libraries by 5' RACE, adding UMI labels. From the 5' RACE reads, TCRdb lists one entry per CDR3 protein and no DNA. The sample has 100,000 to 150,000 distinct CDR3 sequences; the top ten hold approximately 0.4%. Notes on the study in general: Higher TRB CDR3 hydrophobicity marked CXCR3-positive naive cells relative to CXCR3-negative naive cells.

Antigens for these TCRs are unknown. Sequenced sample: naive CXCR3+ CD8+ T cells from blood. The subset was: CD45RO-CCR7+CD27+CD95- naive CD8+ T cells expressing CXCR3 (TNR3+). The origin of the receptors is a human donor in good health. Some clones in this sample may be carry-over from other donors' samples.

The chain couples TRBV2 to TRBJ2-7; TCRdb's assignment of TRBD1 cannot be checked, as there is no DNA. Germline V gene lookup returns CDR1 SNHLY and CDR2 FYNNEI. The CDR3 covers 13 residues. The CDR3 spells CASTGTPSYEQYF.

This sequence joins TRBV30 and TRBJ2-7. Germline V lookup: CDR1 GTSNPN, CDR2 SVGIG (reference sequence). The CDR3 runs to 13 residues. The CDR3 sequence is CAWKEWSSYEQYF.

The rearrangement uses TRBV11-3 and TRBJ2-1. The CDR3 totals 13 residues. Germline CDR1 reads SGHNT; CDR2 reads YENEEA. The CDR3: CASSSQLENEQFF.

The rearrangement links TRBV28 to TRBJ2-1; the TCRdb D gene call, TRBD1, has no DNA to confirm it. The CDR3 has 15 amino acids. The germline V gene encodes CDR1 MDHEN and CDR2 SYDVKM. The CDR3 reads CASSFPGGRPNEQFF.

The rearrangement uses TRBV9 and TRBJ2-2; TCRdb's D call of TRBD1 is untestable without DNA. The germline CDR1 and CDR2 sequences are SGDLS and YYNGEE. This CDR3 spans 15 amino acids. The CDR3 reads CASSDSGGNTGELFF. Together with reference TRBV9 and TRBJ2-2, the CDR3 gives the full variable domain: DSGVTQTPKHLITATGQRVTLRCSPRSGDLSVYWYQQSLDQGLQFLIQYYNGEERAKGNILERFSAQQFPDLHSELNLSSLELGDSALYFCASSDSGGNTGELFFGEGSRLTVL.

The V call is TRBV4-1, the J call TRBJ2-1; no DNA is available, so the TRBD1 call from TCRdb remains unchecked. This CDR3 has 13 amino acids. Germline V lookup: CDR1 MGHRA, CDR2 YSYEKL. Here the CDR3 reads CASSPSSTGMQFF.

The rearrangement uses TRBV5-1 and TRBJ2-7; the TCRdb D gene call, TRBD1, has no DNA to confirm it. Germline V CDR1 and CDR2: SGHRS, YFSETQ. The CDR3 contains 16 residues. The CDR3 sequence: CASSHYAGESSYEQYF.

The chain recombines TRBV12-3 or TRBV12-4 with TRBJ2-7; TCRdb calls TRBD1, which cannot be checked without DNA. The CDR3 consists of 12 residues. The chain's CDR3 is CASGTGFYEQYF.

The chain uses TRBV12-3 or TRBV12-4 and TRBJ2-7; TCRdb selects TRBD2, and the lack of DNA leaves this call unchecked. The CDR3 covers 17 residues. CDR3 loop: CASSLSGRATGSYEQYF.

The chain carries TRBV7-9 and TRBJ1-1; TCRdb designates TRBD1, a call that cannot be tested without DNA. Germline V gene lookup returns CDR1 SEHNR and CDR2 FQNEAQ (reference sequence). The CDR3 totals 14 residues. CDR3 region: CASSFSGQGNEAFF.

V usage is TRBV6-5 and J usage is TRBJ2-1. Germline loops: CDR1 MNHEY, CDR2 SVGAGI. There are 13 residues in the CDR3. The CDR3 sequence is CASSYTVWGEQFF.

The CDR3 here is CASSLSNADSGTGMKDSNQPQHF. The J gene is TRBJ1-5, the V gene TRBV3-1; with no DNA, the TCRdb D assignment of TRBD1 cannot be verified. CDR3 length: 23 residues. Germline V CDR1 and CDR2: LGHDT, YNNKEL (reference sequence). The full variable domain, its missing parts supplied by reference TRBV3-1 and TRBJ1-5, is DTAVSQTPKYLVTQMGNDKSIKCEQNLGHDTMYWYKQDSKKFLKIMFSYNNKELIINETVPNRFSPKSPDKAHLNLHINSLELGDSAVYFCASSLSNADSGTGMKDSNQPQHFGDGTRLSIL.

The genes are TRBV7-2 and TRBJ1-2; TCRdb's assignment of TRBD1 cannot be checked, as there is no DNA. The CDR3 has 16 amino acids. Germline assignment: CDR1 SGHTA and CDR2 FQGNSA. CDR3 protein: CASSLEGQGADYGYTF.

V gene TRBV6-1 combines with J gene TRBJ2-2; TCRdb indicates TRBD1, and absent DNA this call remains unverified. CDR3 size: 15 residues. The V gene's germline CDR1 is MNHNS and CDR2 SASEGT. CDR3 in amino acids: CASTSGTGGAGELFF.

The chain uses TRBV2 and TRBJ2-7. Germline CDR1 reads SNHLY; CDR2 reads FYNNEI. This CDR3 region has 14 residues. The CDR3 loop reads CASSEYGITSEQYF. The entire variable domain, with the rest obtained from reference TRBV2 and TRBJ2-7, is as follows: EPEVTQTPSHQVTQMGQEVILRCVPISNHLYFYWYRQILGQKVEFLVSFYNNEISEKSEIFDDQFSVERPDGSNFTLKIRSTKLEDSAMYFCASSEYGITSEQYFGPGTRLTVT.

The CDR3 here is CASSFGAFSSTYEQYF. This sequence joins TRBV27 and TRBJ2-7. Germline CDR1 is MNHEY and CDR2 is SMNVEV (reference sequence). The CDR3 is 16 residues long.

The V call is TRBV29-1, the J call TRBJ2-3. CDR1 is SQVTM and CDR2 is ANQGSEA in the germline V gene. The CDR3 consists of 13 residues. The CDR3 sequence is CSVVSGNTDTQYF.

V and J are TRBV6-5 and TRBJ2-5; TCRdb's D gene call, TRBD2, goes unchecked for lack of DNA. This CDR3 comprises 17 residues. The V gene's germline CDR1 is MNHEY and CDR2 SVGAGI. CDR3 amino acids: CASSPRLAGGLGETQYF.

The V gene is TRBV6-2 or TRBV6-3, the J gene TRBJ2-3; the D gene TCRdb calls, TRBD1, cannot be checked with no DNA. There are 14 residues in the CDR3. The V gene's germline CDR1 is MNHEY and CDR2 SVGEGT. The CDR3 is CASSYGTGTDTQYF.

The CDR3 here is CSARVYEKLFF. This rearrangement joins TRBV29-1 to TRBJ1-4; absent DNA, TCRdb's TRBD1 call cannot be checked. CDR1 and CDR2 from the germline V gene are SQVTM and ANQGSEA. CDR3 size: 11 residues. Variable domain in full (rest from reference TRBV29-1 and TRBJ1-4): SAVISQKPSRDICQRGTSLTIQCQVDSQVTMMFWYRQQPGQSLTLIATANQGSEATYESGFVIDKFPISRPNLTFSTLTVSNMSPEDSSIYLCSARVYEKLFFGSGTQLSVL.

The V and J genes are TRBV7-9 and TRBJ1-1; the D call from TCRdb, TRBD1, cannot be confirmed without DNA. Germline lookup yields CDR1 SEHNR and CDR2 FQNEAQ (reference sequence). This CDR3 region has 16 residues. Here the CDR3 reads CASSPQGQGVKTEAFF.

This chain links TRBV2 with TRBJ2-1; the TCRdb call, TRBD1, lacks DNA for checking. The length of the CDR3 is 16 residues. Germline lookup yields CDR1 SNHLY and CDR2 FYNNEI. This CDR3 is CASRRDRGLYYNEQFF.

The chain carries TRBV4-2 and TRBJ2-5; without DNA, the TCRdb call of TRBD2 cannot be checked. The V gene's germline CDR1 is LGHNA and CDR2 YNFKEQ. The CDR3 contains 15 residues. The chain's CDR3 is CASSQEGSNQETQYF.

This chain uses TRBV20-1 with TRBJ2-1; without DNA, the TCRdb call of TRBD1 cannot be checked. This CDR3 region has 14 residues. Per the germline V gene, CDR1 is DFQATT and CDR2 is SNEGSKA (reference sequence). The CDR3 protein is CSATDRGYDNEQFF.

CDR3 sequence reads: CASSQTGQGSEQYF. J is TRBJ2-7 and V is TRBV4-1; the TCRdb D gene call, TRBD1, has no DNA to confirm it. Germline V CDR1 and CDR2: MGHRA, YSYEKL. The CDR3 is 14 residues long.

This chain links TRBV10-3 with TRBJ2-7; checking the TCRdb D call of TRBD1 is not possible without DNA. The CDR3 extends over 14 amino acids. Germline V CDR1 and CDR2: ENHRY, SYGVKD. The CDR3 is CATGGTEPSYEQYF.

The J gene is TRBJ2-1, the V gene TRBV7-9; checking the TCRdb D call of TRBD2 is not possible without DNA. Germline V gene lookup returns CDR1 SEHNR and CDR2 FQNEAQ (reference sequence). CDR3 length: 17 amino acids. CDR3: CASNRLAGGPILNEQFF.